This T cell receptor beta chain was found in a study of T cell responses to AZD1222 COVID-19 vaccine. The study's findings and limits: None of the repertoires were sampled until the peak T cell response had passed. Reports say nearly half of spike-specific TCRs go after unmutated variant regions. The donor cohort was predominantly white British with a female majority, and clonal diversity may have been underestimated.

Using immunoSEQ multiplex PCR, the repertoire was profiled, and TCRdb retains in-frame clones only, with some absent. The table shows 130,000 or so clones, with over 75% occurring only once. V lost 0 bases and J 1 base, leaving 13 bases between the germline ends. The CDR3 spans 16 residues. CDR1 and CDR2 from the germline V gene are SGDLS and YYNGEE. In regard to this clone: What it binds is unknown.

V is TRBV9 and J is TRBJ2-5, with D possibly matching TRBD1 (6 bases). The sample in question was peripheral blood, obtained 28 days after the second AZD1222 dose. The TCR originated in an adult who received the AZD1222 COVID-19 vaccine. CDR3 nucleotide sequence: TGTGCCAGCAGCGTAGCGCCAGGGGAAGGCCAAGAGACCCAGTACTTC. Its translation is CASSVAPGEGQETQYF.